These 19 T cell receptor beta chains originate from one sample sequenced in a study of T cell responses to AZD1222 COVID-19 vaccine. Only in-frame clones appear in the TCRdb table, and some are missing; sequencing was by immunoSEQ multiplex PCR. The data contain 110,000 to 150,000 clones, 85% to 90% of them singletons. The sequences come from peripheral blood, collected on day 0 of AZD1222 vaccination. The receptors derive from an adult in good health.

This clone showed up just once. The chain combines TRBV19 with TRBJ1-1; possibly TRBD1 for D (6 bases). This CDR3 is built from 14 residues. Trimming removed 6 bases at V and 5 bases at J, with 16 bases between. Germline V gene sequence: CDR1 LNHDA, CDR2 SQIVND (reference sequence). The CDR3 DNA reads as TGTGCCAGTAGAATCCAGGGGCTAGGGACTGAAGCTTTCTTT. Its protein product is CASRIQGLGTEAFF.

The V gene is TRBV4-3, the J gene TRBJ1-2; D not certain. Germline assignment: CDR1 LGHNA and CDR2 YSLEER. Trimming pared 1 base from V and 8 bases from J, leaving 14 bases between. CDR3 length equals 14 residues. CDR3 amino acids: CASSQAALSGGYTF. DNA for the CDR3: TGCGCCAGCAGCCAAGCGGCCCTGAGCGGGGGCTACACCTTC.

The chain uses TRBV11-2 and TRBJ1-5, with TRBD1 as a possible D gene (5 bases). V lost 5 bases, J lost 11 bases, and 19 bases lay in between. Germline loops: CDR1 SGHAT, CDR2 FQNNGV. The CDR3 length is 14 residues. This CDR3 is CASSLTGASAAQHF. The DNA for the CDR3 is TGTGCCAGCAGCCTTACCGGGGCCTCAGCGGCCCAGCATTTT.

The rearrangement links TRBV6-5 to TRBJ1-6, with unresolved D. V dropped 6 bases and J dropped 10 bases, with 16 bases sitting between them. Per the germline V gene, CDR1 is MNHEY and CDR2 is SVGAGI. The CDR3 is 14 amino acids. CDR3 region: CASSSGIEGSPLHF. For the CDR3, the DNA is TGTGCCAGCAGCTCCGGGATAGAGGGCTCACCCCTCCACTTT.

The chain combines TRBV6-5 with TRBJ1-2; tentatively, D is TRBD1 (5 bases). Looked up from germline, CDR1 is MNHEY and CDR2 is SVGAGI. The CDR3 is 14 amino acids. The ends were cut back, 6 bases at V and 2 bases at J, with 13 bases in the middle. The DNA for the CDR3 is TGTGCCAGCAGGCTACAGGAAATGAACTATGGCTACACCTTC. Its protein product is CASRLQEMNYGYTF.

V usage is TRBV27 and J usage is TRBJ2-7, with D possibly TRBD1 on 6 matching bases. V was trimmed by 5 bases and J by 0 bases, leaving 17 bases between them. Germline CDR1 and CDR2: MNHEY and SMNVEV (reference sequence). The CDR3 length is 16 residues. CDR3 sequence (DNA): TGTGCCAGCAGTCTACTTCGGCAGGGGCCCTCCTACGAGCAGTACTTC. Amino acids: CASSLLRQGPSYEQYF.

The J gene is TRBJ1-1, the V gene TRBV6-5; TRBD1 matches at 8 bases. Per germline, CDR1 MNHEY and CDR2 SVGAGI. The length of the CDR3 is 15 residues. V lost 0 bases and J lost 3; bases outside the gene matches: 3. The CDR3 DNA reads as TGTGCCAGCAGTTACTCAGGGACAGGTGACACTGAAGCTTTCTTT. Amino acids: CASSYSGTGDTEAFF.

The gene calls are TRBV23-1 and TRBJ2-3, with 10 bases that match TRBD2. TRBV23-1 is noted as an ORF with a role that remains uncertain. This CDR3 spans 16 amino acids. V lost 0 bases to trimming and J lost 2 bases; unmatched junction nucleotides: 2. The CDR3: CASSQSLAGVTDTQYF. The CDR3 bases are TGCGCCAGCAGTCAATCGCTAGCGGGAGTCACAGATACGCAGTATTTT.

The V gene is TRBV19, the J gene TRBJ2-7, with no clear D. V was pared by 2 bases and J by 0 bases, with 14 bases between. Germline CDR1 LNHDA, CDR2 SQIVND (reference sequence). The CDR3 has 16 amino acids. The CDR3 DNA follows: TGTGCCAGTAGTATAACTCTTGGGCGAGGCTCCTACGAGCAGTACTTC. Protein sequence: CASSITLGRGSYEQYF.

The chain has TRBV11-3 and TRBJ2-1; no reliable D call. The CDR3 has 15 residues. Germline lookup yields CDR1 SGHNT and CDR2 YENEEA. V lost 8 bases and J lost 2, with 16 bases in between. The CDR3 nucleotides read TGTGCCAGCTCAGCGCTTAGCACCCCCTACAATGAGCAGTTCTTC. Translation gives CASSALSTPYNEQFF.

This sequence joins TRBV19 and TRBJ2-7; maybe TRBD1 (6 bases). The V and J ends lost 6 bases and 0 bases respectively, with 12 bases between them. This CDR3 has 14 amino acids. CDR1 LNHDA and CDR2 SQIVND come from the germline V gene (reference sequence). CDR3 nucleotide sequence: TGTGCCAGTAGCCTCGCAGGGGCCTCCTACGAGCAGTACTTC. Translating gives CASSLAGASYEQYF.

This clone was seen a few times. The V gene is TRBV7-8, the J gene TRBJ2-2; TRBD2 matches 7 bases. The germline V gene encodes CDR1 SGHVS and CDR2 FQNEAQ. The trim removed 7 bases at V and 4 bases at J, leaving 9 bases unmatched. The CDR3 spans 15 residues. In DNA form, the CDR3 reads TGTGCCAGCAAACCTAGGTCGGGGGGCACCGGGGAGCTGTTTTTT. This translates into CASKPRSGGTGELFF.

The gene calls are TRBV29-1 and TRBJ2-3; D is perhaps TRBD1 (5 bases). The CDR3 length is 12 residues. The germline V and J ends were trimmed by 2 bases and 6 bases, with 9 bases remaining between them. The germline CDR1 and CDR2 sequences are SQVTM and ANQGSEA. CDR3 bases: TGCAGCGTTGAACCACAGGCCGATACGCAGTATTTT. This codes for CSVEPQADTQYF.

The CDR3 coding sequence is TGTGCCAGTTCCGGGACATCCTACGAGCAGTACTTC. Protein product: CASSGTSYEQYF. V is TRBV6-5 and J is TRBJ2-7, with D possibly matching TRBD1 (6 bases). Germline CDR1 MNHEY, CDR2 SVGAGI. This CDR3 is 12 amino acids long. Trimming left V 9 bases short and J 1 base short, with 10 bases between.

This rearrangement joins TRBV6-2 or TRBV6-3 to TRBJ2-2; D might be TRBD2 (6 bases). This CDR3 comprises 16 residues. CDR1 MNHEY and CDR2 SVGEGT come from the germline V gene. Trimming took 0 bases from V and 4 from J, leaving 12 bases between them. This CDR3 is CASSYSRRAGTGELFF. The CDR3 coding sequence is TGTGCCAGCAGTTACTCCCGGAGGGCTGGCACCGGGGAGCTGTTTTTT.

The chain uses TRBV30 and TRBJ1-2; TRBD1 is a possible D gene (6 bases). The CDR3 consists of 13 residues. Germline CDR1 and CDR2: GTSNPN and SVGIG (reference sequence). The V and J ends lost 5 bases and 7 bases respectively, with 17 bases between them. The CDR3 sequence is CAWGLGATRGYTF. The CDR3 region has the DNA TGTGCCTGGGGCTTGGGGGCAACTCGTGGCTACACCTTC. Based on the CDR3 plus reference TRBV30 and TRBJ1-2, the full variable domain is SQTIHQWPATLVQPVGSPLSLECTVEGTSNPNLYWYRQAAGRGLQLLFYSVGIGQISSEVPQNLSASRPQDRQFILSSKKLLLSDSGFYLCAWGLGATRGYTFGSGTRLTVV.

This clone has just one count. This sequence joins TRBV4-3 and TRBJ2-1, with a tentative D call TRBD2 (5 bases). Looked up from germline, CDR1 is LGHNA and CDR2 is YSLEER. The CDR3 contains 14 residues. The V and J ends lost 3 bases and 4 bases respectively, with 10 bases between them. The CDR3 DNA follows: TGCGCCAGCAGCCAGACGACTATTTACAATGAGCAGTTCTTC. Amino acids: CASSQTTIYNEQFF.

V usage is TRBV6-5 and J usage is TRBJ1-5, with D uncertain. This CDR3 region has 11 residues. Germline assignment: CDR1 MNHEY and CDR2 SVGAGI. Trimming took off 6 bases at V and 5 bases at J, with 5 bases between the two ends. In DNA, the CDR3 is TGTGCCAGCAGCGATTATCAGCCCCAGCATTTT. Translation: CASSDYQPQHF.

The chain links TRBV5-1 to TRBJ2-3; 9 bases agree with TRBD2. The CDR3 totals 16 residues. The germline V gene has CDR1 SGHRS and CDR2 YFSETQ. V lost 0 bases and J lost 3; bases outside the gene matches: 5. CDR3 amino acids: CASSLVAGERTDTQYF. The CDR3 DNA is TGCGCCAGCAGCTTGGTAGCGGGAGAGAGGACAGATACGCAGTATTTT.